The clone carrying this T cell receptor beta chain has only a few counts. The antigen remains undetermined. Sequencing ends 3 residues short of the CDR3 end; the germline J gene provides the rest. The data stem from a study of T cell clonality in common variable immunodeficiency. Study-wide results and caveats: CVID subjects had higher TCRbeta clonality than healthy controls, most marked in about a third. Shared TCRbeta clones were fewer between CVID subjects than controls. Fewer deletions and N-nucleotide insertions were reportedly seen in common variable immunodeficiency TCR beta sequences.

Only in-frame clones appear in the TCRdb table, and some are missing; sequencing was by immunoSEQ multiplex PCR. The specimen has about 19,000 clones, none found just once. Reduced serum IgG, IgA and/or IgM plus specific antibody deficiency defined CVID. The CVID group had 15 females and around 29 males, mean age about 36. CDR1 is MNHEY, CDR2 SVGEGT, per germline. V lost 6 bases and J lost 4, with 13 bases in between. The CDR3 is 13 amino acids. The sequence was collected from a human donor with common variable immunodeficiency. The gene calls are TRBV6-2 or TRBV6-3 and TRBJ2-7; unclear D gene. Sequenced input: peripheral blood mononuclear cells. The CDR3 spells CASSSRVRYEQYF. Incomplete CDR3 DNA: TGTGCCAGCAGCAGCCGGGTTCGGTACGAG.